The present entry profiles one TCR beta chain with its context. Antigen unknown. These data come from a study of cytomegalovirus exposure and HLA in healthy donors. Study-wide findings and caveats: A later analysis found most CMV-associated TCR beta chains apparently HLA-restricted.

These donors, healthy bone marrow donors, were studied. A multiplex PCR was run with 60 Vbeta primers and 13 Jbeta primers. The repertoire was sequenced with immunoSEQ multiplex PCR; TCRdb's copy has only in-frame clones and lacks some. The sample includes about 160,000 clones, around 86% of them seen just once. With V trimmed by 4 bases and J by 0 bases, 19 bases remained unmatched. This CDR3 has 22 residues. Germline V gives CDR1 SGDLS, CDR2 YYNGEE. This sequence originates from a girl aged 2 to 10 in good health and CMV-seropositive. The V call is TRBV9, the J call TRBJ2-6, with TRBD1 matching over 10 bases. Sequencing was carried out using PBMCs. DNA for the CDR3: TGTGCCAGCAGCCCTAGCCTTAGGGGACAGGGGATTCTTTTCTCTGGGGCCAACGTCCTGACTTTC. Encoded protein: CASSPSLRGQGILFSGANVLTF.